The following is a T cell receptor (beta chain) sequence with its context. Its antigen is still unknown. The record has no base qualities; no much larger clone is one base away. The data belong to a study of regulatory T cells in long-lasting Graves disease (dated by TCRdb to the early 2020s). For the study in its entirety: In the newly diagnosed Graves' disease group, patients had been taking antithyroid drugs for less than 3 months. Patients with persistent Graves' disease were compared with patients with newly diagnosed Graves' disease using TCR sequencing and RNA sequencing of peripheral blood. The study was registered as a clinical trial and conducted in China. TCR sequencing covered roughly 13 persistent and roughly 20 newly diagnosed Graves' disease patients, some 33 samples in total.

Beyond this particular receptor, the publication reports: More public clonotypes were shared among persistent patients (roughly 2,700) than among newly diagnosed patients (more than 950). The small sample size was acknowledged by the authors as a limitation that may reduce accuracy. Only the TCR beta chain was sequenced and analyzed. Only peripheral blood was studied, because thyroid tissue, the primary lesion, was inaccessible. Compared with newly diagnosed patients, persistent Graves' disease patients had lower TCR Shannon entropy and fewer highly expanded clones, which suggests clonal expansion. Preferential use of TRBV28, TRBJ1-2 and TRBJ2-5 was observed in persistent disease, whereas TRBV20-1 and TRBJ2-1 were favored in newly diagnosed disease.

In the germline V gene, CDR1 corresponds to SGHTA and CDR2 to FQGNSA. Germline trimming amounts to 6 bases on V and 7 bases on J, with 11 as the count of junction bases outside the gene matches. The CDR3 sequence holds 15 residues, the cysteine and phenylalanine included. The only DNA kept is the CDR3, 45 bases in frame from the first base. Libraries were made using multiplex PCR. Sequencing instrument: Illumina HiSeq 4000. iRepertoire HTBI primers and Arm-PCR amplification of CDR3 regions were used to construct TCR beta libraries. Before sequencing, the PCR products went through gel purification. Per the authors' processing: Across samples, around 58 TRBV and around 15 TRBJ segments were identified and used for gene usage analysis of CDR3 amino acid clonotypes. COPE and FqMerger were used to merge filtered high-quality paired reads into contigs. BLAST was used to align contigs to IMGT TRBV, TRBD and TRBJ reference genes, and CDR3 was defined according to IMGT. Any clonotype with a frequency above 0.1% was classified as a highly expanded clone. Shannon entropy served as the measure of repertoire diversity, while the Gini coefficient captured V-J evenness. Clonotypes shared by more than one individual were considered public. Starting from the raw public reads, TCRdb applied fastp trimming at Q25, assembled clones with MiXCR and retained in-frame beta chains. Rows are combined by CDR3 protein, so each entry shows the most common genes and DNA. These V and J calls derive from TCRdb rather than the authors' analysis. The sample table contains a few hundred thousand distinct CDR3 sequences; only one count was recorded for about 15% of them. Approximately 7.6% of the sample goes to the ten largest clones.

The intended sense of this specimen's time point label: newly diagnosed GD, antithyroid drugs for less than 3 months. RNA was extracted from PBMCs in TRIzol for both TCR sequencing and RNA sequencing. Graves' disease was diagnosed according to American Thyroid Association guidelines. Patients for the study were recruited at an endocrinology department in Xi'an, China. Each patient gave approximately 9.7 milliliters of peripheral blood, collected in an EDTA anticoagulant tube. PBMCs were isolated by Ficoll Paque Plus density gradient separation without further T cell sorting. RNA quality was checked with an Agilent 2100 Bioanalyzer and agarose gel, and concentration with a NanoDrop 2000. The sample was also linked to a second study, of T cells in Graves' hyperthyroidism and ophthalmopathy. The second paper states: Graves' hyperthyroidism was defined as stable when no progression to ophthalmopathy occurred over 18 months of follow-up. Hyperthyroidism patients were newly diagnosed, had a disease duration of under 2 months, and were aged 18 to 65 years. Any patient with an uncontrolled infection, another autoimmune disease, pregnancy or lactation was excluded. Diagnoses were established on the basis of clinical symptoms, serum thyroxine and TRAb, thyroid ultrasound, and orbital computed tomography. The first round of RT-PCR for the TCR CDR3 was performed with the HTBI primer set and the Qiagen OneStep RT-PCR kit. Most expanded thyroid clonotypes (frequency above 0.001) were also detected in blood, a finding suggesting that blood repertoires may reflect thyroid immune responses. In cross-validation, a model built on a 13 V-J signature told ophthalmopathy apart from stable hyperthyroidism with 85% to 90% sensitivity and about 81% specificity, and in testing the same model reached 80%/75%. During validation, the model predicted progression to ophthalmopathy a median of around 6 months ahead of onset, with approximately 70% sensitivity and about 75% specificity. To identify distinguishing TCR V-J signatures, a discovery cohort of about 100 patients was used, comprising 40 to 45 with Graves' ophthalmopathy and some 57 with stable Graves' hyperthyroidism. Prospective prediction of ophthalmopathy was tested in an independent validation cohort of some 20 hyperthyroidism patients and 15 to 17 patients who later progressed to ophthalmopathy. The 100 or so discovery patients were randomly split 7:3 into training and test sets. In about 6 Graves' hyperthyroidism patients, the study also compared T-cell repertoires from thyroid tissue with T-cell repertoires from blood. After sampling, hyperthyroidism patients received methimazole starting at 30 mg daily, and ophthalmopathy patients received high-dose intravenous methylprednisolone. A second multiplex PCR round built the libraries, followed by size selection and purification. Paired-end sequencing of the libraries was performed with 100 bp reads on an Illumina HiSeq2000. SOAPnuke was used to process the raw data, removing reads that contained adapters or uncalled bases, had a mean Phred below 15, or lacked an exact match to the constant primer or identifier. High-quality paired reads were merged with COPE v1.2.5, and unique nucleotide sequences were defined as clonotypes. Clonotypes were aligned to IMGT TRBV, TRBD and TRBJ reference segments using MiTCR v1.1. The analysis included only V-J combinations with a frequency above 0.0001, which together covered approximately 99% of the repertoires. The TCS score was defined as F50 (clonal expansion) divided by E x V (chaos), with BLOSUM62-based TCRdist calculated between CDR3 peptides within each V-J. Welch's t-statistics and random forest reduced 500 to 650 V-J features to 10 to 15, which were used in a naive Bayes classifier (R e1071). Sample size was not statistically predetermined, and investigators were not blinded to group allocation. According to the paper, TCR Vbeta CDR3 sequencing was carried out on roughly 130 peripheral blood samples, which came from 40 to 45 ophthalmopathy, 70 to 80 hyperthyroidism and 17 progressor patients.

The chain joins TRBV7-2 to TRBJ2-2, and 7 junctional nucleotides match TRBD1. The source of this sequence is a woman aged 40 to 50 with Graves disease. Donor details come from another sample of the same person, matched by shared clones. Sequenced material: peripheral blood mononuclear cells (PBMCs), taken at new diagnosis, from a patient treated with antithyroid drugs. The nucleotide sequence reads TGTGCCAGCAGTCTCCTACAGGGGCGAAGCGGGGAGCTGTTTTTT. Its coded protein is CASSLLQGRSGELFF.